This entry concerns a single TCR beta chain. The V end was cut by 11 bases, the J end by 3 bases, with 18 bases between. CDR3 length: 14 residues. Germline V gives CDR1 SGHDN, CDR2 FVKESK. Method: immunoSEQ multiplex PCR; TCRdb's copy keeps in-frame clones and lacks some. The data hold 82,000 or so clones, with 90% to 95% observed a single time. Patients were ineligible given autoimmune disease history or systemic immunosuppression. This entry comes from a study of OX40 agonist ivuxolimab in advanced cancers. This sequence was found in an adult with an advanced solid tumor such as melanoma, head and neck, liver or kidney cancer. The material sequenced was CD4+ or CD8+ T cells sorted from blood, taken in a trial of the OX40 agonist ivuxolimab. The chain uses TRBV14 and TRBJ2-3, with D tentatively TRBD1 or TRBD2 (5 bases each). The CDR3 is CALHRRDQTDTQYF. CDR3 DNA: TGTGCCCTACATCGCCGGGACCAAACAGATACGCAGTATTTT.